This passage covers 17 T cell receptor beta chains from one sample sequenced in a study of cytomegalovirus exposure and HLA in healthy donors. Use of 60 Vbeta and 13 Jbeta primers characterized the PCR. Clones were read by immunoSEQ multiplex PCR, and TCRdb kept only the in-frame ones, dropping some. This sample carries 170,000 or so clones, less than 90% of them seen once, and the ten largest clones take about 0.39%. Sequenced: PBMCs. Source of these receptors: a boy between 2 and 15 years old in good health and CMV-seronegative.

The V call is TRBV6-5, the J call TRBJ2-7, with a possible D match to TRBD1 (5 bases). The CDR3 is made up of 12 amino acids. Trimming cost V 6 bases and J 6 bases, with 12 bases left between them. The germline CDR1 and CDR2 sequences are MNHEY and SVGAGI. The CDR3 bases are TGTGCCAGCAGCCCTTCTCAGGGCGAGCAGTACTTC. Amino acids: CASSPSQGEQYF.

This rearrangement joins TRBV9 to TRBJ2-7; TRBD1 agrees at 10 bases. With V trimmed by 4 bases and J by 7 bases, 8 bases remained unmatched. The germline CDR1 and CDR2 sequences are SGDLS and YYNGEE. This CDR3 contains 14 residues. CDR3 nucleotide sequence: TGTGCCAGCAGCCCCCGGACAGGGGGTCGAGAGCAGTACTTC. Amino acids: CASSPRTGGREQYF.

The V call is TRBV5-6, the J call TRBJ1-1; D possibly corresponds to TRBD1 (5 bases). Looked up from germline, CDR1 is SGHDT and CDR2 is YYEEEE. The CDR3 has 15 residues. Between the trimmed V and J ends, which lost 4 bases and 1 base, there was a span of 14 bases. Here the CDR3 reads CASSRRGVRNTEAFF. The CDR3 coding sequence is TGTGCCAGCAGCCGCCGGGGGGTAAGGAACACTGAAGCTTTCTTT.

V gene TRBV5-1 combines with J gene TRBJ2-1; 7 nucleotides match TRBD1. The germline gives CDR1 SGHRS, CDR2 YFSETQ. The junction had 15 bases not matched to a gene; V was cut back by 4 bases and J by 5 bases. The CDR3 length is 17 residues. CDR3: CASSGMQGQAIHNEQFF. Here the CDR3 DNA reads TGCGCCAGCAGCGGGATGCAAGGACAGGCTATCCACAATGAGCAGTTCTTC.

The chain couples TRBV15 to TRBJ1-1; the D is unclear. Trimming took off 1 base at V and 4 bases at J, with 10 bases between the two ends. Germline V gives CDR1 LNHNV, CDR2 YYDKDF (reference sequence). The CDR3 runs to 14 residues. CDR3 in DNA: TGTGCCACCAGCAGAGCGTCGCAGGCCACTGAAGCTTTCTTT. Encoded protein: CATSRASQATEAFF.

The chain employs TRBV27 and TRBJ1-2, with 9 bases that match TRBD1. CDR3 size: 14 residues. The J segment lost 8 bases and the V segment lost 0 bases, leaving 4 bases of the junction unmatched. In germline, CDR1 is MNHEY, CDR2 SMNVEV (reference sequence). Written as DNA, the CDR3 is TGTGCCAGCAGTTTATCACAGGGGGCGAAGGGCTACACCTTC. Translated: CASSLSQGAKGYTF.

This chain uses TRBV2 with TRBJ1-2; TRBD1 matches at 12 bases. The CDR3 runs to 13 residues. The V gene end was trimmed by 8 bases and the J gene end by 7 bases; junction bases not matched to a gene: 5. CDR1 and CDR2 from the germline V gene are SNHLY and FYNNEI. The CDR3 region has the DNA TGTGCCAGCGCGGGACAGGGGGCCGCTGGCTACACCTTC. It specifies CASAGQGAAGYTF.

The chain uses TRBV7-2 and TRBJ1-1; 7 bases line up with TRBD1. The CDR3 runs 14 residues. Germline assignment: CDR1 SGHTA and CDR2 FQGNSA. Unmatched junction bases numbered 0, after V lost 1 base and J lost 1 base. The CDR3 loop is CASSLDRGNTEAFF. CDR3 sequence (DNA): TGTGCCAGCAGCTTAGACAGGGGGAACACTGAAGCTTTCTTT.

The CDR3: CASSEFGLNTEAFF. The CDR3 region has the DNA TGTGCCAGCAGTGAATTTGGTCTAAACACTGAAGCTTTCTTT. The chain links TRBV6-1 to TRBJ1-1; D is undetermined. Germline CDR1 is MNHNS and CDR2 is SASEGT. The CDR3 consists of 14 residues. With 2 bases removed from V and 2 bases from J, the gap between germline ends came to 9 bases.

This sequence joins TRBV7-9 and TRBJ1-1, with 7 bases identical to TRBD1. There are 14 residues in the CDR3. V lost 5 bases, J lost 8 bases, and 11 bases stayed unmatched. Germline CDR1 and CDR2: SEHNR and FQNEAQ (reference sequence). CDR3 sequence reads: CASSRLTGIGEAFF. The DNA for the CDR3 is TGTGCCAGCAGCCGCCTGACAGGGATTGGGGAAGCTTTCTTT.

The V gene is TRBV28, the J gene TRBJ1-1; D is undetermined. V gave up 3 bases and J gave up 1 base, with 15 bases separating them. There are 16 residues in the CDR3. Looked up from germline, CDR1 is MDHEN and CDR2 is SYDVKM. CDR3 region: CASSFLQTQKNTEAFF. CDR3 coding DNA: TGTGCCAGCAGTTTCCTCCAGACACAGAAGAACACTGAAGCTTTCTTT.

CDR3 DNA sequence: TGTGCCAGCAGTGAATATCCGAGGAGCTCCTACAATGAGCAGTTCTTC. It translates to CASSEYPRSSYNEQFF. The chain carries TRBV25-1 and TRBJ2-1, with no clear D. Germline assignment: CDR1 MGHDK and CDR2 SYGVNS. The CDR3 is 16 amino acids. V lost 0 bases and J lost 0, with 9 bases in between.

About this clone: The sample contains more than one DNA sequence encoding this CDR3. The J gene is TRBJ2-1, the V gene TRBV5-1; 10 bases match TRBD2. There are 15 residues in the CDR3. Germline CDR1 reads SGHRS; CDR2 reads YFSETQ. J lost 1 base, V lost 4 bases, and 2 bases had no gene match. CDR3 DNA: TGCGCCAGCAGCCTGACTAGCGGGTCCTACAATGAGCAGTTCTTC. This gives the protein CASSLTSGSYNEQFF. Variable domain in full (rest from reference TRBV5-1 and TRBJ2-1): KAGVTQTPRYLIKTRGQQVTLSCSPISGHRSVSWYQQTPGQGLQFLFEYFSETQRNKGNFPGRFSGRQFSNSRSEMNVSTLELGDSALYLCASSLTSGSYNEQFFGPGTRLTVL.

The chain combines TRBV6-6 with TRBJ1-2; 7 positions match TRBD1. CDR3 length: 15 amino acids. Germline CDR1 MNHNY, CDR2 SVGAGI (reference sequence). The V and J ends lost 0 bases and 8 bases, in that order; junction bases with no gene match: 9. The CDR3 DNA is TGTGCCAGCAGTTACTCGAGGGACAGCTTAAGAGGCTACACCTTC. Its translation: CASSYSRDSLRGYTF.

This sequence joins TRBV19 and TRBJ2-1; D perhaps matches TRBD1 (7 bases). Germline V gene sequence: CDR1 LNHDA, CDR2 SQIVND (reference sequence). The CDR3 has 15 amino acids. Trimming removed 0 bases at V and 5 bases at J, with 11 bases between. CDR3 sequence: CASSIDRGRHNEQFF. The CDR3 nucleotides read TGTGCCAGTAGTATAGACAGGGGGAGGCACAATGAGCAGTTCTTC.

DNA of the CDR3: TGTGCCAGCAGCGCCTCGGGACAGGCAGGTAACGAGCAGTACTTC. Translation: CASSASGQAGNEQYF. V is TRBV9 and J is TRBJ2-7, with TRBD1 matching over 8 bases. Germline assignment: CDR1 SGDLS and CDR2 YYNGEE. CDR3 length: 15 amino acids. V lost 3 bases and J lost 5; bases outside the gene matches: 10.

This chain links TRBV7-9 with TRBJ1-2; D unclear. V was trimmed by 3 bases and J by 1 base, leaving 12 bases between them. Germline-derived CDR1 and CDR2 are SEHNR and FQNEAQ (reference sequence). This CDR3 spans 15 amino acids. CDR3 DNA: TGTGCCAGCAGCTTCGCACACGATCTTAACTATGGCTACACCTTC. Amino acid sequence: CASSFAHDLNYGYTF.